This TCR beta chain was documented in a study of CD8 T cells in Susac syndrome. This CDR3 comprises 18 residues. From germline, CDR1 is MGHDK and CDR2 SYGVNS. The germline V and J ends were trimmed by 6 bases and 8 bases, with 31 bases remaining between them. TCR beta was sequenced from blood CD8+ and CD4+ T cells. Healthy donors constituted the control group, matched for age and sex. Negative isolation yielded CD4+ and CD8+ T cells, and FACS enriched TEMRA cells. cDNA came from about 0.46 to 1 ug RNA primed by random hexamers. Amplification of TCR beta CDR3 across 54 Vbeta and 13 Jbeta was performed with immunoSEQ multiplex PCR. MiXCR, applied by TCRdb to the immunoSEQ multiplex PCR reads, yields one record per CDR3 protein. Seen here are over 100,000 distinct CDR3 sequences, nearly 95% observed once, and the top ten hold 0.11% to 0.15%.

Sequencing input: CD4+ T cells from PBMCs. The TCR comes from a human donor in good health. The J gene is TRBJ1-1, the V gene TRBV25-1; possible D gene TRBD1, 5 bases. CDR3 in DNA: TGTGCCAGCAGGAGGAAAGGGGTGCCAGGAGTCGCGGGAGGAGAAGCTTTCTTT. This gives the protein CASRRKGVPGVAGGEAFF.